This T cell receptor (beta chain) was sequenced in a study of cytomegalovirus exposure and HLA in healthy donors. Broader study findings: An analysis done earlier found most TCR beta V segments productive about 87% or about 30% of the time. A list of approximately 160 TCR beta chains associated with cytomegalovirus was given. Confirmation was obtained in vitro that a few CMV-associated chains are specific for CMV antigens.

Germline lookup yields CDR1 SEHNR and CDR2 FQNEAQ (reference sequence). CDR3 length: 13 amino acids. V was shortened by 3 bases and J by 2 bases, with 8 bases between the two germline ends. Worth noting for this clone: The antigen remains unidentified.

With 60 Vbeta and 13 Jbeta primers, the PCR was carried out. Method: immunoSEQ multiplex PCR; TCRdb's copy keeps in-frame clones and lacks some. The sample lists about 140,000 clones, about four fifths occurring once. This clonotype was sampled from a man aged 35-49 years in good health and CMV-seropositive. J is TRBJ2-7 and V is TRBV7-9; TRBD1 is a possible D gene (5 bases). Sequencing was carried out using PBMCs. The CDR3 DNA sequence: TGTGCCAGCAGCTTGACAGCGACCTACGAGCAGTACTTC. This sequence encodes CASSLTATYEQYF.